Listed below are T cell receptor beta chains from one sample, sequenced in a study of T cell responses to AZD1222 COVID-19 vaccine. TCRdb keeps only in-frame clones here, not all; method: immunoSEQ multiplex PCR. The top ten hold 1.4% of the sample, which has approximately 100,000 clones, around 83% seen once. This specimen consisted of peripheral blood, obtained on day 0 of AZD1222 vaccination. These receptors all come from an adult in good health. CDR3s include the opening cysteine and the closing phenylalanine or tryptophan. Each record gives: J gene, V gene, D gene, clone size, CDR3 DNA, CDR3 protein. A D gene is named only where the DNA matches it firmly. Size tells how often a clone was seen (once, few, many) or the class of an expanded clone, and some rows leave it out.

J gene: TRBJ1-1; V gene: TRBV9; D gene: NA; clone size: NA; CDR3 DNA: TGTGCCAGCAGCGTAGTCGGAACAGGCCTTGAAGCTTTCTTT; CDR3 protein: CASSVVGTGLEAFF
J gene: TRBJ1-1; V gene: TRBV19; D gene: NA; clone size: once; CDR3 DNA: TGTGCCAGTAGTCCTCAACCCACCGGGATGAGGGCCGCTTTCTTT; CDR3 protein: CASSPQPTGMRAAFF
J gene: TRBJ2-1; V gene: TRBV11-1; D gene: NA; clone size: NA; CDR3 DNA: TGTGCCAGCAGCTTCTTTTCTTTCCTAGAGCAGTTCTTC; CDR3 protein: CASSFFSFLEQFF
J gene: TRBJ2-3; V gene: TRBV5-6; D gene: NA; clone size: NA; CDR3 DNA: TGTGCCAGCAGCTTGAATAGGAGGGGGTTCACAGATACGCAGTATTTT; CDR3 protein: CASSLNRRGFTDTQYF
J gene: TRBJ2-2; V gene: TRBV30; D gene: NA; clone size: NA; CDR3 DNA: TGTGCCTGGAGTGTAGAGCTGGGGAGCGGGGAGCTGTTTTTT; CDR3 protein: CAWSVELGSGELFF
J gene: TRBJ1-1; V gene: TRBV4-1; D gene: TRBD1; clone size: NA; CDR3 DNA: TGCGCCAGCAGACAAGGGACAGGGATGAACACTGAAGCTTTCTTT; CDR3 protein: CASRQGTGMNTEAFF
J gene: TRBJ1-5; V gene: TRBV5-6; D gene: TRBD1; clone size: NA; CDR3 DNA: TGTGCCAGCAGCTTTGGACAGGGGAGCAATCAGCCCCAGCATTTT; CDR3 protein: CASSFGQGSNQPQHF
J gene: TRBJ2-6; V gene: TRBV28; D gene: TRBD1; clone size: once; CDR3 DNA: TGTGCCAGCAGTACGACAGGGGCTGGGGCCAACGTCCTGACTTTC; CDR3 protein: CASSTTGAGANVLTF
J gene: TRBJ1-1; V gene: TRBV12-3/TRBV12-4; D gene: NA; clone size: NA; CDR3 DNA: TGTGCCAGCAGTCAACAAGTGAACACTGAAGCTTTCTTT; CDR3 protein: CASSQQVNTEAFF
J gene: TRBJ1-4; V gene: TRBV11-2; D gene: TRBD1; clone size: once; CDR3 DNA: TGTGCCAGCAGCTCGTGGAAGGACAGGGTGGACGAAAAACTGTTTTTT; CDR3 protein: CASSSWKDRVDEKLFF
J gene: TRBJ1-6; V gene: TRBV2; D gene: NA; clone size: once; CDR3 DNA: TGTGCCAGCAGCCGAGATGGGGTCTCCTATAATTCACCCCTCCACTTT; CDR3 protein: CASSRDGVSYNSPLHF
J gene: TRBJ2-3; V gene: TRBV10-3; D gene: TRBD1; clone size: once; CDR3 DNA: TGTGCCGCCGGGGGACAGGGGGCTGATACGCAGTATTTT; CDR3 protein: CAAGGQGADTQYF
J gene: TRBJ1-1; V gene: TRBV5-4; D gene: NA; clone size: NA; CDR3 DNA: TGTGCCAGCAGCTGGTGGACATTGAACACTGAAGCTTTCTTT; CDR3 protein: CASSWWTLNTEAFF
J gene: TRBJ1-6; V gene: TRBV19; D gene: NA; clone size: NA; CDR3 DNA: TGTGCCAGTATTTTAAACAGGAATTCACCCCTCCACTTT; CDR3 protein: CASILNRNSPLHF
J gene: TRBJ2-3; V gene: TRBV19; D gene: TRBD2; clone size: NA; CDR3 DNA: TGTGCCAGTAGTAAAGTAGCGGGAGGACGCACAGATACGCAGTATTTT; CDR3 protein: CASSKVAGGRTDTQYF
J gene: TRBJ1-1; V gene: TRBV5-6; D gene: NA; clone size: NA; CDR3 DNA: TGTGCCAGCAGCTCGGACATGAGGGGCACTGAAGCTTTCTTT; CDR3 protein: CASSSDMRGTEAFF
J gene: TRBJ1-5; V gene: TRBV23-1; D gene: NA; clone size: NA; CDR3 DNA: TGCGCCAGCAGTCTCGGGGGGAGGGAAGGCAATCAGCCCCAGCATTTT; CDR3 protein: CASSLGGREGNQPQHF
J gene: TRBJ2-7; V gene: TRBV3-1/TRBV3-2; D gene: NA; clone size: NA; CDR3 DNA: TGTGCCAGCAGCCAATATGAGGGAATTGGCGAGCAGTACTTC; CDR3 protein: CASSQYEGIGEQYF
J gene: TRBJ2-1; V gene: TRBV7-2; D gene: TRBD2; clone size: NA; CDR3 DNA: TGTGCCAGCAGCAAGAAAGGTGGGGGACTAGCTTCCTTAGGGGAGCAGTTCTTC; CDR3 protein: CASSKKGGGLASLGEQFF
J gene: TRBJ1-1; V gene: TRBV7-3; D gene: TRBD1; clone size: NA; CDR3 DNA: TGTGCCAGCAGCCTAGGGGGCAGAATGAACACTGAAGCTTTCTTT; CDR3 protein: CASSLGGRMNTEAFF
J gene: TRBJ2-1; V gene: TRBV30; D gene: NA; clone size: once; CDR3 DNA: TGTGCCTGGAAAGGGCGAGCTAATGAGCAGTTCTTC; CDR3 protein: CAWKGRANEQFF
J gene: TRBJ1-1; V gene: TRBV5-1; D gene: NA; clone size: few; CDR3 DNA: TGCGCCAGCAGCTTACTTGGACAGATGAACACTGAAGCTTTCTTT; CDR3 protein: CASSLLGQMNTEAFF
J gene: TRBJ1-6; V gene: TRBV6-5; D gene: NA; clone size: NA; CDR3 DNA: TGTGCCAGCAGGGATCAGGGGAATTCACCCCTCCACTTT; CDR3 protein: CASRDQGNSPLHF
J gene: TRBJ1-1; V gene: TRBV10-3; D gene: NA; clone size: few; CDR3 DNA: TGTGCCATTAGACTCGACAGGTCGTCTGAAGCTTTCTTT; CDR3 protein: CAIRLDRSSEAFF
J gene: TRBJ1-2; V gene: TRBV7-9; D gene: NA; clone size: once; CDR3 DNA: TGTGCCAGCATCCGAAAAACCGGGGACTCGTATGGCTACACCTTC; CDR3 protein: CASIRKTGDSYGYTF
J gene: TRBJ2-1; V gene: TRBV19; D gene: TRBD1; clone size: NA; CDR3 DNA: TGTGCCAGTAGCCCACAGGGGGCGGGATACAATGAGCAGTTCTTC; CDR3 protein: CASSPQGAGYNEQFF
J gene: TRBJ1-5; V gene: TRBV28; D gene: TRBD1; clone size: NA; CDR3 DNA: TGTGCCAGCAGGCCCTGGACAGGGGGACTTAGCAATCAGCCCCAGCATTTT; CDR3 protein: CASRPWTGGLSNQPQHF
J gene: TRBJ2-7; V gene: TRBV5-1; D gene: NA; clone size: NA; CDR3 DNA: TGCGCCAGCAGCAGGGGGGGACAGAGATCCTACGAGCAGTACTTC; CDR3 protein: CASSRGGQRSYEQYF
J gene: TRBJ1-3; V gene: TRBV18; D gene: NA; clone size: NA; CDR3 DNA: TGTGCCAGCTCACCCAATGTAGCTGGAAACACCATATATTTT; CDR3 protein: CASSPNVAGNTIYF
J gene: TRBJ1-2; V gene: TRBV28; D gene: NA; clone size: NA; CDR3 DNA: TGTGCCAGCAGTTTATGGGAGGGAGGAGGCTACACCTTC; CDR3 protein: CASSLWEGGGYTF
J gene: TRBJ2-2; V gene: TRBV20-1; D gene: NA; clone size: NA; CDR3 DNA: TGCAGTGCTAACCCCGCCGGGGAGCTGTTTTTT; CDR3 protein: CSANPAGELFF
J gene: TRBJ1-1; V gene: TRBV18; D gene: NA; clone size: NA; CDR3 DNA: TGTGCCAGCTCACCACCGGCGTATGCGAACACTGAAGCTTTCTTT; CDR3 protein: CASSPPAYANTEAFF
J gene: TRBJ1-1; V gene: TRBV27; D gene: NA; clone size: NA; CDR3 DNA: TGTGCCAGCAGCATCCGGGGGGGCACTGAAGCTTTCTTT; CDR3 protein: CASSIRGGTEAFF